Listed below are T cell receptor beta chains from one sample, sequenced in a study of monozygotic twins with inflammatory bowel disease. Following a re-call of the 5' RACE reads, TCRdb has one entry per CDR3 protein and lacks DNA. The specimen's table records approximately 400,000 distinct CDR3 sequences. Sample: blood. Receptor source: a human donor with ulcerative colitis or Crohn's disease, or a healthy co-twin of an affected twin (not recorded which). The CDR3 runs from the conserved cysteine through the conserved F or W. Each record gives: V gene, J gene, CDR3 protein.

TRBV21-1	TRBJ2-2	CASSTGRERGELFF
TRBV9	TRBJ2-3	CASSDSGRPGDTQYF
TRBV7-9	TRBJ2-1	CASSSQQGPYNEQFF
TRBV30	TRBJ1-1	CAWSAEWASEAFF
TRBV9	TRBJ2-6	CASSVGGTGANVLTF
TRBV5-1	TRBJ2-3	CASSSRGNGDTQYF
TRBV7-9	TRBJ2-3	CASSRDWQSTDTQYF
TRBV20-1	TRBJ1-5	CSARDRGQGNKPQHF
TRBV19	TRBJ2-7	CASSPFGDYEQYF
TRBV12-3/TRBV12-4	TRBJ2-7	CASRIWGYEQYF